This is a list of T cell receptor beta chains from one sample in a study of high-grade serous ovarian cancer treatment subgroups. Only in-frame clones appear in the TCRdb table, and some are missing; sequencing was by immunoSEQ multiplex PCR. The sample carries roughly 12,000 clones, around four fifths recorded once. The sequenced sample consisted of tumor tissue. The receptors were sampled from a human donor with high-grade serous ovarian cancer. The CDR3 runs from the conserved cysteine through the conserved F or W. A D gene is named only where the DNA matches it firmly. Clone sizes are given selectively: once, few, many, or a class where the clone is expanded.

clone_size	d_call	v_call	j_call	cdr3_nt	cdr3_aa
-	-	TRBV5-1	TRBJ1-5	TGCGCCAGCAGCTCTGGACAGTTCTTATTTGGCAATCAGCCCCAGCATTTT	CASSSGQFLFGNQPQHF
-	TRBD2	TRBV6-1	TRBJ2-5	TGTGCCAGCAGCGGGTCCCGAGCGGGAAGAGAGACCCAGTACTTC	CASSGSRAGRETQYF
-	-	TRBV6-5	TRBJ1-3	TGTGCCAGCAGCACCCAACAGGGCGCTGGAAACACCATATATTTT	CASSTQQGAGNTIYF
-	-	TRBV5-1	TRBJ2-7	TGCGCCAGCAGCTTGGAGAATGCGGATGAGCAGTACTTC	CASSLENADEQYF
once	-	TRBV21-1	TRBJ2-5	TGTGCCAGCAGCAACCGCAGGGCGCAGAGAGAGACCCAGTACTTC	CASSNRRAQRETQYF
-	-	TRBV5-1	TRBJ2-1	TGCGCCAGCAGCTATCTAGGGGTTGAGTACAATGAGCAGTTCTTC	CASSYLGVEYNEQFF
few	TRBD1	TRBV10-3	TRBJ1-1	TGTGCCATCAGTGAGGGGACAGGGGGGAAGAACACTGAAGCTTTCTTT	CAISEGTGGKNTEAFF
-	TRBD1	TRBV7-8	TRBJ2-7	TGTGCCAGCAGCGAACCCGGGACAGGGAACGAGCAGTACTTC	CASSEPGTGNEQYF
few	-	TRBV9	TRBJ1-1	TGTGCCAGCAGCGTACAGGGGCTCACTGAAGCTTTCTTT	CASSVQGLTEAFF
-	TRBD1	TRBV5-1	TRBJ1-4	TGCGCCAGCAGCCCCGGACAGGGGATTCCTTCTAATGAAAAACTGTTTTTT	CASSPGQGIPSNEKLFF
-	TRBD1	TRBV27	TRBJ1-2	TGTGCCAGCAGTTTGACAGGGTTTGGCTACACCTTC	CASSLTGFGYTF
-	-	TRBV4-1	TRBJ2-7	TGCGCCAGCAGCCAACAGGGTCGTCCTTCCTACGAGCAGTACTTC	CASSQQGRPSYEQYF
once	-	TRBV10-3	TRBJ1-6	TGTGCCTCCCGGGACCTTAGCTCCTATAATTCACCCCTCCACTTT	CASRDLSSYNSPLHF
-	-	TRBV7-7	TRBJ2-1	TGTGCTAGCAGCTTAAGCGCAGGTCCCTACAATGAGCAGTTCTTC	CASSLSAGPYNEQFF
-	-	TRBV7-8	TRBJ2-3	TGTGCCAGCAGCTTCTCAGATACGCAGTATTTT	CASSFSDTQYF
-	TRBD1	TRBV7-8	TRBJ2-5	TGTGCCAGCAGCCCGGGACAGAGCCGAGGGACCCAGTACTTC	CASSPGQSRGTQYF
-	TRBD1	TRBV15	TRBJ1-5	TGTGCCACCAGCAGAGAAGTAGGGTCGGTCTTATACGGACAGGGTAGCAATCAGCCCCAGCATTTT	CATSREVGSVLYGQGSNQPQHF
-	-	TRBV4-1	TRBJ1-4	TGCGCCAGCAGCCAACCCGGGACATATGAAAAACTGTTTTTT	CASSQPGTYEKLFF
-	TRBD1	TRBV27	TRBJ2-5	TGTGCCAGCAGTTTACGCCGGGACAGGGGGCGAGAGACCCAGTACTTC	CASSLRRDRGRETQYF
-	-	TRBV19	TRBJ2-2	TGTGCCAGTAGTAAGGGGAATGCCTACACCGGGGAGCTGTTTTTT	CASSKGNAYTGELFF
-	-	TRBV6-5	TRBJ1-1	TGTGCCAGCACCCCCCTTTCAGGGACGAACACTGAAGCTTTCTTT	CASTPLSGTNTEAFF
once	-	TRBV11-3	TRBJ2-3	TGTGCCAGCAGCTTCGGACAGTTGGCAGATACGCAGTATTTT	CASSFGQLADTQYF
-	TRBD2	TRBV19	TRBJ2-1	TGTGCCAGTAGCCTGGGGACTAGCGGGGGGATGGAGGAGCAGTTCTTC	CASSLGTSGGMEEQFF
few	-	TRBV5-4	TRBJ2-1	TGTGCCAGCAGCCCGGCGGGCCTTAGCTCCTACAATGAGCAGTTCTTC	CASSPAGLSSYNEQFF
-	-	TRBV25-1	TRBJ2-5	TGTGCCAGCACCGGGACTCCTAACGTGGAGACCCAGTACTTC	CASTGTPNVETQYF
-	-	TRBV9	TRBJ2-1	TGTGCCAGCAGCGAGGACTTAGGCTCCATGTACAATGAGCAGTTCTTC	CASSEDLGSMYNEQFF
-	TRBD2	TRBV4-2	TRBJ2-1	TGTGCCAGCAGCCAAGATCAGGGGAGACTAGCGAGCAGCTCCTACAATGAGCAGTTCTTC	CASSQDQGRLASSSYNEQFF
-	-	TRBV29-1	TRBJ2-3	TGCAGCGACCGAAAGCCACTAATGGGGGATACGCAGTATTTT	CSDRKPLMGDTQYF
-	-	TRBV19	TRBJ2-6	TGTGCCAGTAGGGCACGGGGCTCTGGGGCCAACGTCCTGACTTTC	CASRARGSGANVLTF
-	-	TRBV5-5	TRBJ2-7	TGTGCCAGCAGCTTGGCAGGGAAACGGTACGAGCAGTACTTC	CASSLAGKRYEQYF
-	-	TRBV9	TRBJ1-1	TGTGCCAGCAGCGTAGATGGGACCCCGAACACTGAAGCTTTCTTT	CASSVDGTPNTEAFF
-	TRBD2	TRBV11-3	TRBJ2-1	TGTGCCAGCAGCTTAGACGGACTAGCGGGAGGGAATGAGCAGTTCTTC	CASSLDGLAGGNEQFF
-	-	TRBV7-2	TRBJ1-3	TGTGCCAGCAGCTTAAACAGGCCCCTTGGAAACACCATATATTTT	CASSLNRPLGNTIYF
-	TRBD2	TRBV9	TRBJ2-3	TGTGCCAGCAGCCTTAGCGGGGGGGGCACAGATACGCAGTATTTT	CASSLSGGGTDTQYF
-	-	TRBV2	TRBJ2-7	TGTGCCAGCAAAGAATCCTACGGGGTCGGGTACGAGCAGTACTTC	CASKESYGVGYEQYF
-	-	TRBV6-6	TRBJ2-5	TGTGCCAGCGGCCGAGGGATGACAGAGACCCAGTACTTC	CASGRGMTETQYF
once	TRBD2	TRBV28	TRBJ2-7	TGTGCCAGCAGAGGGGGACTAGACGAGCAGTACTTC	CASRGGLDEQYF
-	TRBD1	TRBV6-1	TRBJ1-6	TGTGCCAGCAGTACCCGGACAGGGGAGTCTTCACCCCTCCACTTT	CASSTRTGESSPLHF
-	-	TRBV5-1	TRBJ2-7	TGCGCCAGCAGCTTGGATAGGATGCGTAGGTACTTC	CASSLDRMRRYF
-	TRBD1	TRBV6-5	TRBJ1-6	TGTGCCAGCAGGCCACAGGGGAGATCACCCCTCCACTTT	CASRPQGRSPLHF
-	-	TRBV19	TRBJ2-7	TGTGCCAGTAGTGCTCCAGCGCTTTCTTTCGACGAGCAGTACTTC	CASSAPALSFDEQYF
-	TRBD1	TRBV25-1	TRBJ2-3	TGTGCCAGCAGTGGTTGGACAGGGTTGGAAGATACGCAGTATTTT	CASSGWTGLEDTQYF
-	-	TRBV5-4	TRBJ1-1	TGTGCCAGCAGCTTGGGTACCTACGGGCTGAACACTGAAGCTTTCTTT	CASSLGTYGLNTEAFF
once	TRBD1	TRBV6-5	TRBJ2-7	TGTGCCAGCGGCGGGACAGGACTCTACGAGCAGTACTTC	CASGGTGLYEQYF
-	-	TRBV30	TRBJ1-6	TGTGCCTGGAGCACAAACGTGGCCCTCCACTTT	CAWSTNVALHF
-	TRBD1	TRBV5-4	TRBJ1-2	TGTGCCAGCAGCTTCCAGGACAGGGTTCTTTATGGCTACACCTTC	CASSFQDRVLYGYTF
-	TRBD2	TRBV2	TRBJ2-3	TGTGCCAGTGGGGGGGATGAGACAGATACGCAGTATTTT	CASGGDETDTQYF
-	TRBD1	TRBV14	TRBJ2-7	TGTGCCAGCAGCCCAAGGGGGCAGGTTAAAGAAAAGTACTTC	CASSPRGQVKEKYF
-	-	TRBV19	TRBJ1-5	TGTGCCAGTAGTCCCCGCCCAGGGGTGGACCAGCCCCAGCATTTT	CASSPRPGVDQPQHF
-	-	TRBV5-6	TRBJ2-3	TGTGCCAGCAGCTTGATTCCGGACACCGCAACCTATACGCAGTATTTT	CASSLIPDTATYTQYF
-	-	TRBV14	TRBJ2-7	TGTGCCAGCAGCCAGACGGCAGGGGTGTCCTACGAGCAGTACTTC	CASSQTAGVSYEQYF
-	-	TRBV4-1	TRBJ2-6	TGCGCCAGCAGCCAAGATTCGAGTCGCACAGCTGGGGCCAACGTCCTGACTTTC	CASSQDSSRTAGANVLTF
few	-	TRBV2	TRBJ1-2	TGTGCCAGCACAGGCGGATCTAACTATGGCTACACCTTC	CASTGGSNYGYTF
-	TRBD2	TRBV28	TRBJ2-3	TGTGCCAGCAGCCCTAGCGGGATTTTCACAGATACGCAGTATTTT	CASSPSGIFTDTQYF
-	-	TRBV6-6	TRBJ1-1	TGTGCCAGCAGACAAACAGGGCTGGGGGACACTGAAGCTTTCTTT	CASRQTGLGDTEAFF
-	TRBD2	TRBV2	TRBJ2-1	TGTGCCAGCGGGGGACTAGCGGGCGCTCCCTACAATGAGCAGTTCTTC	CASGGLAGAPYNEQFF
-	TRBD2	TRBV6-1	TRBJ2-7	TGTGCCAGCAGTGAATGGCTAGCGGGAACGGTCTACGAGCAGTACTTC	CASSEWLAGTVYEQYF
-	-	TRBV27	TRBJ2-3	TGTGCCAGCAGTTTATTGCCGGGCGGGGGCACAGATACGCAGTATTTT	CASSLLPGGGTDTQYF
-	TRBD2	TRBV9	TRBJ2-2	TGTGCCAGCAGTTCTGTAGCGGGAGGGAGGGGAACCGGGGAGCTGTTTTTT	CASSSVAGGRGTGELFF